This paragraph reports one T cell receptor beta chain. Germline V gives CDR1 LGHNA, CDR2 YSLEER. V was shortened by 2 bases and J by 5 bases, with 15 bases between the two germline ends. The CDR3 runs 16 residues. The data stem from a study of OX40 agonist ivuxolimab in advanced cancers. Profiling relied on immunoSEQ multiplex PCR, and the TCRdb table lists in-frame clones only, not all of them. Among more than 65,000 clones listed, 89% were seen once. The receptor was isolated from an adult with an advanced solid tumor such as melanoma, head and neck, liver or kidney cancer. The chain uses TRBV4-3 and TRBJ1-4; D might be TRBD1 (5 bases). The input for sequencing was CD4+ or CD8+ T cells sorted from blood, taken in a trial of the OX40 agonist ivuxolimab. The chain's CDR3 is CASSQLGTGGNEKLFF. The CDR3 nucleotides read TGCGCCAGCAGCCAACTCGGGACCGGAGGAAATGAAAAACTGTTTTTT.